This TCR beta chain stems from a study of T-cell memory formation after mild COVID-19. Study results and caveats: Clones contracting over day 15 to 85 were CD4/CD8 balanced, with later expanders leaning CD4+. CD4+ contracting clones were found mainly in CM and EM, and CD8+ ones in EMRA.

Germline trimming cut 4 bases from V and 0 bases from J; bases unmatched to any gene: 8. Germline CDR1 is MNHEY and CDR2 is SVGAGI. The CDR3 has 17 amino acids. Concerning this clonotype: The antigen is undetermined.

Constant-segment-primed 5'RACE gave TCR alpha and TCR beta cDNA libraries with sample barcodes and UMIs. TCRdb redid the calling of the 5' RACE reads with MiXCR, one entry per CDR3 protein. Of roughly 500,000 distinct CDR3 sequences detected, roughly 20% appear once; the ten largest clones hold 9.5% to 15%. The TCR comes from an adult woman who had mild COVID-19 (a few samples of this study predate the infection). Cell type and time point are not known. Sequenced sample: PBMCs or a T cell subset sorted from them (not recorded which). The chain uses TRBV6-5 and TRBJ1-5; 8 bases match TRBD1. Written as DNA, the CDR3 is TGTGCCAGCAGTTCCTCAGGGGGCGGCCGTAGCAATCAGCCCCAGCATTTT. This gives the protein CASSSSGGGRSNQPQHF.